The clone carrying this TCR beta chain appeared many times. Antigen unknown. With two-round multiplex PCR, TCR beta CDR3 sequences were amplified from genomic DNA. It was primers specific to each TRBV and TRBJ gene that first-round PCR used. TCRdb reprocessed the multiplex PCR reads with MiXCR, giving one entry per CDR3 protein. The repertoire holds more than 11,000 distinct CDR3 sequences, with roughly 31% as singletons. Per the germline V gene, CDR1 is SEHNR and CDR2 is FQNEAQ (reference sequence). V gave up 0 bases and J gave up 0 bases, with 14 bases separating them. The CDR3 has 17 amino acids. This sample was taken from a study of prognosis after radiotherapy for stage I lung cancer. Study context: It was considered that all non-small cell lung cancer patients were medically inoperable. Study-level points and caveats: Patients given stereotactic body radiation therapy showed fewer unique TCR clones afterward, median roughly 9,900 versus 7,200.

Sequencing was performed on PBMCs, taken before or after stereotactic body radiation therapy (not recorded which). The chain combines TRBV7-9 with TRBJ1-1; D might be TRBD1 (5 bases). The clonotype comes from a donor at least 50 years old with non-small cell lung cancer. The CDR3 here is CASSLARPGIMNTEAFF. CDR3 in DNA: TGTGCCAGCAGCTTAGCGCGTCCAGGGATTATGAACACTGAAGCTTTCTTT.